This T cell receptor (beta chain) was sequenced in a study of cytomegalovirus exposure and HLA in healthy donors. The PCR had 60 Vbeta and 13 Jbeta primers. Using immunoSEQ multiplex PCR, the repertoire was profiled, and TCRdb retains in-frame clones only, with some absent. This table has fewer than 120,000 clones, under 85% appearing once. From germline, CDR1 is LNHDA and CDR2 SQIVND (reference sequence). V was pared by 4 bases and J by 3 bases, with 12 bases of the junction left unmatched. The CDR3 loop spans 17 amino acids. The chain joins TRBV19 to TRBJ2-1; 7 bases are a match to TRBD2. This sequence originates from a man aged 25-45 years in good health and CMV-seropositive. The specimen sequenced was PBMCs. CDR3 sequence: CASSTLLSGAHYNEQFF. CDR3 sequence (DNA): TGTGCCAGTAGTACCTTGCTCAGCGGGGCGCACTACAATGAGCAGTTCTTC.